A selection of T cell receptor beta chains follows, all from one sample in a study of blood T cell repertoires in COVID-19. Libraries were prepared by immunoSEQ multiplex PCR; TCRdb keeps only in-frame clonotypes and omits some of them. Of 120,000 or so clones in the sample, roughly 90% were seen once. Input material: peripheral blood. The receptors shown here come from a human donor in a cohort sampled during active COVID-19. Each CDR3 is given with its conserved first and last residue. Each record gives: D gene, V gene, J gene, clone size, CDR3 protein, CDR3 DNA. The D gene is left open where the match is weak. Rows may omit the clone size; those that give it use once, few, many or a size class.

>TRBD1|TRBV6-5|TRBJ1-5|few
CASNQEWTGDQPQHF
TGTGCCAGCAATCAAGAATGGACAGGGGATCAGCCCCAGCATTTT
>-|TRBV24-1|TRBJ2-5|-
CASGESSQETQYF
TGTGCCAGCGGCGAGAGCAGCCAAGAGACCCAGTACTTC
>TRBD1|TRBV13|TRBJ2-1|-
CASSLYRGPNEQFF
TGTGCCAGCAGCTTATACAGGGGGCCTAATGAGCAGTTCTTC
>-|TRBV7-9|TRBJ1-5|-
CASSLQGTGQPQHF
TGTGCCAGCAGCTTACAGGGGACGGGCCAGCCCCAGCATTTT
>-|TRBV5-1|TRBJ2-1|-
CASSDGTLDEQFF
TGCGCCAGCAGCGACGGGACTCTGGATGAGCAGTTCTTC
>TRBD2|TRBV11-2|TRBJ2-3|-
CASSLVGLAGALGTDTQYF
TGTGCCAGCAGCTTAGTCGGGCTAGCGGGGGCCCTGGGCACAGATACGCAGTATTTT
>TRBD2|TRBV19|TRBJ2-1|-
CASLGLAGVREQFF
TGTGCCAGTCTCGGACTAGCGGGAGTGAGAGAGCAGTTCTTC
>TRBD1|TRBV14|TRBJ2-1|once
CASSRALTGGEQFF
TGTGCCAGCAGCCGGGCCCTGACAGGGGGTGAGCAGTTCTTC
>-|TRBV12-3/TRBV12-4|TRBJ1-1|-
CASSSQKNTEAFF
TGTGCCAGCAGTTCCCAAAAGAACACTGAAGCTTTCTTT
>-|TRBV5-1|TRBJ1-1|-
CASSLGLVGRVAEAFF
TGCGCCAGCAGCTTGGGCTTGGTAGGGAGGGTCGCTGAAGCTTTCTTT
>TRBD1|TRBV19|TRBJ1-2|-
CASRNTQGDSYGYTF
TGTGCCAGTAGAAACACCCAGGGGGACTCCTATGGCTACACCTTC
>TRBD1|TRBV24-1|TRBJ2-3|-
CATSPGQLADTQYF
TGTGCCACCAGCCCGGGACAGCTCGCAGATACGCAGTATTTT
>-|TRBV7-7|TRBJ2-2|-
CASSFGGAPTGELFF
TGTGCTAGCAGCTTCGGCGGGGCCCCCACCGGGGAGCTGTTTTTT
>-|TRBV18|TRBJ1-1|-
CASTGLWGAEAFF
TGTGCCAGCACGGGCCTCTGGGGCGCTGAAGCTTTCTTT
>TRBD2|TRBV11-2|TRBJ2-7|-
CASSLGRAGGPHEQYF
TGTGCCAGCAGCTTAGGTCGCGCGGGAGGGCCCCACGAGCAGTACTTC
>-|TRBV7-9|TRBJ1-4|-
CASSSSTRGGEKLFF
TGTGCCAGCAGCTCCTCTACCAGGGGCGGGGAAAAACTGTTTTTT
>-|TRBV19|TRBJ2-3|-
CASSIAQGRSTDTQYF
TGTGCCAGTAGTATAGCACAGGGACGAAGCACAGATACGCAGTATTTT
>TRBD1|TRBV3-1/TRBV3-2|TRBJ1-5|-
CASSQDLVTGRNQPQHF
TGTGCCAGCAGCCAAGATCTGGTGACAGGGCGCAATCAGCCCCAGCATTTT
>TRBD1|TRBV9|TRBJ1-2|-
CASSPLGQGGGYTF
TGTGCCAGCAGCCCTTTAGGACAGGGGGGTGGCTACACCTTC
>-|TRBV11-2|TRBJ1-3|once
CASSLAAAGNTIYF
TGTGCCAGCAGCTTAGCGGCGGCGGGAAACACCATATATTTT
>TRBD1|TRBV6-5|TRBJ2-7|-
CASSYGTGEYEQYF
TGTGCCAGCAGTTACGGGACAGGGGAGTACGAGCAGTACTTC
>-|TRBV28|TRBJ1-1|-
CASSLFMGGANTEAFF
TGTGCCAGCAGTTTATTTATGGGCGGGGCAAACACTGAAGCTTTCTTT
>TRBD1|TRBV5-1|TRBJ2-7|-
CASSSQGASYEQYF
TGCGCCAGCAGCTCTCAGGGGGCGTCCTACGAGCAGTACTTC
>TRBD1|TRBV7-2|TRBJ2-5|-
CASSFDRGRETQYF
TGTGCCAGCAGCTTCGACAGGGGGCGTGAGACCCAGTACTTC
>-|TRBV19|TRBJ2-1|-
CASGGSYNEQFF
TGTGCCAGCGGGGGCTCCTACAATGAGCAGTTCTTC
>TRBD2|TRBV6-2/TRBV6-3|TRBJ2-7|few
CASSPVPGGSRYEQYF
TGTGCCAGCAGCCCTGTCCCGGGGGGGAGTCGCTACGAGCAGTACTTC
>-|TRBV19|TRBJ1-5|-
CASSIAILLSEPQHF
TGTGCCAGTAGTATAGCTATACTTCTATCTGAGCCCCAGCATTTT
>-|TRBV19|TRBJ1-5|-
CASEGPRGGNQPQHF
TGTGCCAGCGAAGGCCCAAGGGGGGGGAATCAGCCCCAGCATTTT
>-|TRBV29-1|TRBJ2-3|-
CSVDPTGIGTDTQYF
TGCAGCGTAGACCCTACAGGGATAGGCACAGATACGCAGTATTTT
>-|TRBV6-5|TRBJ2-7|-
CASRRAYEQYF
TGTGCCAGCAGGAGGGCCTACGAGCAGTACTTC
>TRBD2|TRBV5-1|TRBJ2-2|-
CASSLASGEAGELFF
TGCGCCAGCAGCTTGGCTAGCGGAGAGGCCGGGGAGCTGTTTTTT
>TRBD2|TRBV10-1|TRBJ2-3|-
CASRPTSGSSDTQYF
TGCGCCAGCAGACCCACTAGCGGGAGCTCAGATACGCAGTATTTT
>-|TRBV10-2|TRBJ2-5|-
CASRDPSRGNYF
TGCGCCAGCAGGGACCCCTCGCGCGGGAACTACTTC
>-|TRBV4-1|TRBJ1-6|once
CASSQEFGRNSPLHF
TGCGCCAGCAGCCAAGAATTCGGCAGGAATTCACCCCTCCACTTT
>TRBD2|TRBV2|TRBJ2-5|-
CASSEIGRLAGFQETQYF
TGTGCCAGCAGTGAAATCGGTAGGCTAGCGGGATTTCAAGAGACCCAGTACTTC
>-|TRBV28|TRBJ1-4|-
CASSLPGKLFF
TGTGCCAGCAGTTTACCGGGAAAACTGTTTTTT